This note documents a single T cell receptor (beta chain) sequence. This sample is drawn from a study of cytomegalovirus exposure and HLA in healthy donors. V dropped 1 base and J dropped 6 bases, with 12 bases sitting between them. The germline gives CDR1 MNHNS, CDR2 SASEGT. CDR3 length: 14 amino acids. In the PCR, 60 Vbeta and 13 Jbeta primers were used. This table comes from immunoSEQ multiplex PCR, and its TCRdb copy is limited to in-frame clones, with some not included. The sample lists 150,000 to 200,000 clones; approximately 78% were seen once. J is TRBJ1-1 and V is TRBV6-1, with D uncertain. Source material: PBMCs. The origin of this receptor is a woman between 50 and 59 years old in good health and CMV-seropositive. CDR3 nucleotides: TGTGCCAGCAGTGAAGGATACGGGTACGCTGAAGCTTTCTTT. The encoded protein is CASSEGYGYAEAFF.